The following is a T cell receptor (beta chain) sequence with its context. These data originate in a study of control samples from healthy donors and cancer patients. Looked up from germline, CDR1 is MDHEN and CDR2 is SYDVKM. V lost 6 bases to trimming and J lost 2 bases; unmatched junction nucleotides: 7. This CDR3 is built from 16 residues. Profiling relied on immunoSEQ multiplex PCR, and the TCRdb table lists in-frame clones only, not all of them. The sample contains over 100,000 clones, 92% of which appear only once. V gene TRBV28 combines with J gene TRBJ1-6; 7 nucleotides align to TRBD1. The source material was blood. This clonotype was sampled from a woman aged 18-29 years in good health. The CDR3 DNA is TGTGCCAGCAGGTGGGCAGGGGGGACCTATAATTCACCCCTCCACTTT. Protein sequence: CASRWAGGTYNSPLHF.